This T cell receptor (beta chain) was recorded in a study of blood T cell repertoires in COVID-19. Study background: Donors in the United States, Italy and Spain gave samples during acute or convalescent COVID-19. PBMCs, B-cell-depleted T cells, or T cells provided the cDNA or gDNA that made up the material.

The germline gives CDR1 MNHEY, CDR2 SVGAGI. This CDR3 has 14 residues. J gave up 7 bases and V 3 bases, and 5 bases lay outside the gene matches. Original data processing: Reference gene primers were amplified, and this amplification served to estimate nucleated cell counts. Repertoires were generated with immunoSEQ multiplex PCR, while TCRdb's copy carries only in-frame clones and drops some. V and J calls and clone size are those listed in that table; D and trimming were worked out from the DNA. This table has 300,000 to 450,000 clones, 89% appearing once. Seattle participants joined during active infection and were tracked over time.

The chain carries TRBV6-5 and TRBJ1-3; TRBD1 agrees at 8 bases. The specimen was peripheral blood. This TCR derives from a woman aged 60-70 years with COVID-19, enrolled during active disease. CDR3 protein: CASSYRQGQNTIYF. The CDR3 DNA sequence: TGTGCCAGCAGTTATCGACAGGGGCAGAACACCATATATTTT.